One TCR beta chain is described in this entry. These data belong to a study of control samples from healthy donors and cancer patients. The data were produced by immunoSEQ multiplex PCR, yet TCRdb's version contains in-frame clones alone and is incomplete. The table shows about 110,000 clones, with around four fifths occurring only once. CDR1 and CDR2 from the germline V gene are LNHDA and SQIVND (reference sequence). The CDR3 contains 14 residues. V was clipped by 4 bases and J by 5 bases; unmatched bases: 7. The J gene is TRBJ1-2, the V gene TRBV19; 7 bases fit TRBD1. The sample consisted of blood. This TCR was recovered from a woman between 45 and 65 years old in good health. CDR3 loop: CASSTSTGLYGYTF. DNA for the CDR3: TGTGCCAGTAGTACCTCGACAGGGTTATATGGCTACACCTTC. Based on the CDR3 plus reference TRBV19 and TRBJ1-2, the full variable domain is DGGITQSPKYLFRKEGQNVTLSCEQNLNHDAMYWYRQDPGQGLRLIYYSQIVNDFQKGDIAEGYSVSREKKESFPLTVTSAQKNPTAFYLCASSTSTGLYGYTFGSGTRLTVV.